The 18 T cell receptor beta chains below all came from one sample that was sequenced in a study of T-cell memory formation after mild COVID-19. From the 5' RACE reads, TCRdb called clonotypes with MiXCR, one entry per CDR3 protein. Of about 470,000 distinct CDR3 sequences listed, over 15% are singletons. Sequencing was performed on PBMCs or a T cell subset sorted from them (not recorded which). Receptors were obtained from an adult woman who had mild COVID-19 (a few samples of this study predate the infection). Cell type and time point are not known.

In its sample, this clonotype was seen a few times. The chain combines TRBV6-5 with TRBJ1-2; 7 bases align to TRBD1. In germline, CDR1 is MNHEY, CDR2 SVGAGI. Trimming at V came to 8 bases and at J to 4 bases, leaving 10 bases not matched to a gene. The CDR3 runs to 14 residues. CDR3 in amino acids: CASGDGDRAYGYTF. The DNA for the CDR3 is TGTGCCAGCGGCGACGGCGACAGGGCCTATGGCTACACCTTC.

The chain joins TRBV2 to TRBJ2-7; a weak D match, TRBD2 (8 bases). The length of the CDR3 is 14 residues. CDR1 and CDR2 from the germline V gene are SNHLY and FYNNEI. Between the trimmed V and J ends, which lost 7 bases and 3 bases, there was a span of 16 bases. This CDR3 is CASTPGRGLYEQYF. CDR3 DNA: TGTGCCAGCACCCCCGGGAGGGGGCTCTACGAGCAGTACTTC.

This clonotype was counted only a few times. The chain has TRBV3-1 and TRBJ2-7; D is perhaps TRBD2 (6 bases). V was shortened by 4 bases and J by 2 bases, with 15 bases between the two germline ends. Germline-derived CDR1 and CDR2 are LGHDT and YNNKEL (reference sequence). The CDR3 consists of 15 residues. The CDR3: CASSLGLFLAYEQYF. Here the CDR3 DNA reads TGTGCCAGCAGCCTCGGACTATTTCTTGCCTACGAGCAGTACTTC.

V gene TRBV19 combines with J gene TRBJ1-1; maybe TRBD1 (5 bases). CDR1 and CDR2 (germline): LNHDA, SQIVND (reference sequence). Trimming removed 1 base at V and 5 bases at J, with 14 bases between. This CDR3 comprises 15 residues. The CDR3 loop reads CASSIGGLMLTEAFF. Written as DNA, the CDR3 is TGTGCCAGTAGTATAGGGGGACTAATGCTGACTGAAGCTTTCTTT.

This chain connects TRBV29-1 to TRBJ2-1; D may be TRBD2 (6 bases). The germline V and J ends were trimmed by 5 bases and 4 bases, with 21 bases remaining between them. The germline V gene encodes CDR1 SQVTM and CDR2 ANQGSEA. CDR3 size: 16 residues. In DNA, the CDR3 is TGCAGCGTTAATTTCGTGGGAGGTAACCCATACAATGAGCAGTTCTTC. Encoded protein: CSVNFVGGNPYNEQFF.

There are a few counts of this clonotype. This rearrangement joins TRBV5-1 to TRBJ1-4, with D maybe TRBD1 (6 bases). Germline CDR1 SGHRS, CDR2 YFSETQ. V was clipped by 0 bases and J by 5 bases, with 14 bases between them. The CDR3 spans 16 residues. CDR3 in amino acids: CASSLDAGVRNEKLFF. DNA for the CDR3: TGCGCCAGCAGCTTGGATGCAGGGGTTAGGAATGAAAAACTGTTTTTT. Full variable domain (outside the CDR3, taken from reference TRBV5-1 and TRBJ1-4): KAGVTQTPRYLIKTRGQQVTLSCSPISGHRSVSWYQQTPGQGLQFLFEYFSETQRNKGNFPGRFSGRQFSNSRSEMNVSTLELGDSALYLCASSLDAGVRNEKLFFGSGTQLSVL.

The chain couples TRBV21-1 to TRBJ2-3; no DNA check was done on the table's D call, TRBD1. TRBV21-1 is a recognized pseudogene. This CDR3 contains 17 residues. CDR3 sequence: CASSKVKGGRCTDTQYF. The CDR3 DNA reads TGTGCCAGCAGCAAAGTAAAAGGGGGCCGTTGCACAGATACGCAGTATTTT.

The gene calls are TRBV11-1 and TRBJ2-5; maybe TRBD2 (6 bases). CDR1 SGHAT and CDR2 FQDESV come from the germline V gene (reference sequence). The CDR3 extends over 15 amino acids. Trimming cost V 7 bases and J 2 bases, with 17 bases left between them. The DNA of the CDR3 is TGTGCCAGCACTACTCGGGGAGGATGGCAAGAGACCCAGTACTTC. This codes for CASTTRGGWQETQYF.

This clonotype was detected only a few times. The rearrangement joins TRBV5-1 to TRBJ1-2; D perhaps matches TRBD1 (6 bases). This CDR3 is 15 amino acids long. V lost 0 bases, J lost 8 bases, and 17 bases lay in between. Germline values: CDR1 SGHRS, CDR2 YFSETQ. The CDR3: CASSLVLGGQTGYTF. In nucleotides, the CDR3 is TGCGCCAGCAGCTTGGTGTTGGGTGGACAGACGGGCTACACCTTC.

This clonotype was picked up a small number of times. The rearrangement uses TRBV4-2 and TRBJ1-4; D gene unclear. CDR1 and CDR2 from the germline V gene are LGHNA and YNFKEQ. The CDR3 extends over 17 amino acids. V shed 2 bases and J shed 6 bases, with 19 bases lying between them. CDR3 DNA sequence: TGTGCCAGCAGCCAAACTAGGCGGGGTCCCAGTGATGAAAAACTGTTTTTT. Its translation is CASSQTRRGPSDEKLFF.

This clonotype was counted only a few times. J is TRBJ2-2 and V is TRBV3-1; D unclear. Trimming took 1 base from V and 6 from J, leaving 6 bases between them. The germline CDR1 and CDR2 sequences are LGHDT and YNNKEL (reference sequence). The CDR3 is 13 amino acids. The CDR3 nucleotides are TGTGCCAGCAGCCAAGTGGGGTCCGGGGAGCTGTTTTTT. Translated: CASSQVGSGELFF.

CDR3 protein: CAGRGGFNEQFF. DNA for the CDR3: TGTGCCGGGCGAGGGGGCTTCAATGAGCAGTTCTTC. The chain carries TRBV6-6 and TRBJ2-1, with 7 bases lining up with TRBD1. The CDR3 sequence is 12 residues long. Germline V lookup: CDR1 MNHNY, CDR2 SVGAGI (reference sequence). The ends lost 11 bases at V and 6 bases at J; junction bases unmatched: 7.

This clonotype was seen more than once but under ten times. V gene TRBV5-6 combines with J gene TRBJ1-2; 11 positions agree with TRBD1. Trimming removed 4 bases from V and 3 bases from J; junction bases left unmatched: 11. This CDR3 region has 17 residues. The germline CDR1 and CDR2 sequences are SGHDT and YYEEEE. The CDR3 region is CASSLGDRGVLYYGYTF. The CDR3 nucleotides are TGTGCCAGCAGCCTTGGGGACAGGGGGGTGCTCTACTATGGCTACACCTTC.

This clonotype was counted a few times. The rearrangement uses TRBV5-6 and TRBJ2-1; D remains unclear. Trimming took 2 bases from V and 3 from J, leaving 6 bases between them. The CDR3 sequence is 13 residues long. CDR1 and CDR2 (germline): SGHDT, YYEEEE. The chain's CDR3 is CASSFGFYNEQFF. CDR3 DNA sequence: TGTGCCAGCAGCTTTGGGTTCTACAATGAGCAGTTCTTC. Combining the CDR3 with reference TRBV5-6 and TRBJ2-1 gives the whole variable domain DAGVTQSPTHLIKTRGQQVTLRCSPKSGHDTVSWYQQALGQGPQFIFQYYEEEERQRGNFPDRFSGHQFPNYSSELNVNALLLGDSALYLCASSFGFYNEQFFGPGTRLTVL.

This clonotype was seen only a few times. The chain uses TRBV6-2 or TRBV6-3 and TRBJ2-7, with D possibly being TRBD1 (6 bases). V was clipped by 2 bases and J by 2 bases, with 7 bases between them. CDR1 and CDR2 (germline): MNHEY, SVGEGT. The CDR3 has 13 residues. CDR3 residues: CASSYGGPYEQYF. DNA for the CDR3: TGTGCCAGCAGTTACGGGGGCCCCTACGAGCAGTACTTC.

This clonotype was detected a few times. The gene calls are TRBV2 and TRBJ2-5, with D unclear. Germline V gives CDR1 SNHLY, CDR2 FYNNEI. This CDR3 has 11 residues. V lost 3 bases to trimming and J lost 5 bases, with 4 bases between them. DNA of the CDR3: TGTGCCAGCAGTGAGGAGGAGACCCAGTACTTC. It specifies CASSEEETQYF. The full variable domain, completed using reference TRBV2 and TRBJ2-5, is EPEVTQTPSHQVTQMGQEVILRCVPISNHLYFYWYRQILGQKVEFLVSFYNNEISEKSEIFDDQFSVERPDGSNFTLKIRSTKLEDSAMYFCASSEEETQYFGPGTRLLVL.

V usage is TRBV18 and J usage is TRBJ2-5, with a weak D call TRBD2 (5 bases). Germline-derived CDR1 and CDR2 are KGHSH and LQKENI. CDR3 length: 17 amino acids. V was cut by 0 bases and J by 6 bases, with 20 bases left in between. CDR3 amino acids: CASSPPSRRYIGKTQYF. CDR3 coding DNA: TGTGCCAGCTCACCACCGTCGCGACGATATATCGGGAAGACCCAGTACTTC.

This clonotype was seen more than once but under ten times. The junction differs from germline at one of its ends, possibly a read error. V is TRBV7-7 and J is TRBJ2-7; 8 nucleotides line up with TRBD2. Germline V gives CDR1 SSHAT, CDR2 FNYEAQ (reference sequence). CDR3 size: 15 residues. As DNA, the CDR3 is TGTGCTAGCAGCCCCGGCATAGCGGGACTATACGAGCAGTACTTC. Residues: CASSPGIAGLYEQYF.